This T cell receptor beta chain was profiled in a study of control samples from healthy donors and cancer patients. In germline, CDR1 is LGHDT, CDR2 YNNKEL (reference sequence). J lost 7 bases, V lost 2 bases, and 5 bases had no gene match. The CDR3 is 13 residues long. Sequenced by immunoSEQ multiplex PCR; TCRdb stores in-frame clones only, minus some. The sample has some 250,000 clones; more than 65% are singletons. The sequence derives from a woman aged 60-75 years with lung cancer. The sample was PBMCs. V gene TRBV3-1 (or the pseudogene TRBV3-2) combines with J gene TRBJ2-7; 7 nucleotides align to TRBD1. The CDR3 region has the DNA TGTGCCAGCAGCCAATCCATCAGGGGGGAGCAGTACTTC. Protein product: CASSQSIRGEQYF.